The entry that follows covers one TCR beta chain sequence. The antigen remains unidentified. The junction departs from the called germline gene at one end, perhaps through a read error. The sample belongs to a study of T-cell reconstitution after alpha-beta-depleted transplantation in children. Study-level points and caveats: Reportedly, roughly two months post-transplant, alpha-beta T cells arose from several hundred expanded graft clones. T-cell counts and diversity at one year following transplant were attributed mainly to newly produced T cells. It was surviving recipient T cells and thymic progenitors that gave some patients high TCRbeta diversity at day 60.

Unique molecular identifiers were incorporated into the prepared TCRbeta library. TCRdb redid the calling of the PCR reads with MiXCR, one entry per CDR3 protein. The sample consists of approximately 400,000 distinct CDR3 sequences, 15% to 20% of them appearing once. CDR3 length equals 15 residues. The source is a boy under two years old who had a stem cell transplant for Wiskott-Aldrich syndrome, so the T cells may come from the graft donor. The chain recombines TRBV12-3 or TRBV12-4 with TRBJ1-6; D unclear. The sample consisted of PBMCs, mostly from graft donor cells, taken 360 days after TCRalphabeta/CD19-depleted stem cell transplant. CDR3 loop: CASSLGGMMNSPLHF. The CDR3 DNA reads as TGTGCCAGCAGCTTAGGCGGGATGATGAATTCACCCCTCCACTTT.